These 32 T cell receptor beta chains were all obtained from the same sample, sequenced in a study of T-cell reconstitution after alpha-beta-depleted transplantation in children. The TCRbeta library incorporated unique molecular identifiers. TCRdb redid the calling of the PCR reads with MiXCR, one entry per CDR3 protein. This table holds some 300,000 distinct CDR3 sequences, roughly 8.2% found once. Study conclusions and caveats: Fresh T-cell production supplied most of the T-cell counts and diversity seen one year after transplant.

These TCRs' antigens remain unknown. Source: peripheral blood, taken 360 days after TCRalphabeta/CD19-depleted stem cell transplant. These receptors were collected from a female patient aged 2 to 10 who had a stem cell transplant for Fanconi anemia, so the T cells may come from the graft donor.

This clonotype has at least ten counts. CDR3 nucleotides: TGTGCCAGCAGCTTAGGGCTACCCGAGACCCAGTACTTC. This gives the protein CASSLGLPETQYF. V gene TRBV11-2 combines with J gene TRBJ2-5, with D unclear. V shed 1 base and J shed 5 bases, with 8 bases lying between them. Germline V lookup: CDR1 SGHAT, CDR2 FQNNGV. The length of the CDR3 is 13 residues.

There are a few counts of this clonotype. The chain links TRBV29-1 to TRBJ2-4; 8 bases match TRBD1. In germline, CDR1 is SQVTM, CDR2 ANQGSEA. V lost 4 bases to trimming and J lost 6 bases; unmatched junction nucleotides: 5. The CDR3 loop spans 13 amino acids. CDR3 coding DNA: TGCAGCGTTGGGCAGGGGGCGGGAAACATTCAGTACTTC. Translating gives CSVGQGAGNIQYF.

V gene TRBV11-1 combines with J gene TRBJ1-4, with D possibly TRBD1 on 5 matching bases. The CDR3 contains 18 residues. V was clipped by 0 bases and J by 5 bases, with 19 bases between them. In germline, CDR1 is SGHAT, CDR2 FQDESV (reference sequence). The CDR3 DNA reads TGTGCCAGCAGCTTAGCCTTAACCCCAGGGATGGAAAATGAAAAACTGTTTTTT. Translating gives CASSLALTPGMENEKLFF.

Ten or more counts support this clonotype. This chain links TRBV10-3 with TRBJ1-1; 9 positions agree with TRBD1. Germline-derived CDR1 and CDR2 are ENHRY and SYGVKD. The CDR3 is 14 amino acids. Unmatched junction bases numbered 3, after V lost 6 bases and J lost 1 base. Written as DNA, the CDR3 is TGTGCCATCAGGGGACAGGGATCGAACACTGAAGCTTTCTTT. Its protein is CAIRGQGSNTEAFF.

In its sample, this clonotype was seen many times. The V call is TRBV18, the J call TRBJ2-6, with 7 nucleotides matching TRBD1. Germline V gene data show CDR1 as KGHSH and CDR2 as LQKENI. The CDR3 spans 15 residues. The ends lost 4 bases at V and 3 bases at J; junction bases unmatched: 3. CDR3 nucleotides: TGTGCCAGCTCACTACAGGGGAATGGGGCCAACGTCCTGACTTTC. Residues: CASSLQGNGANVLTF. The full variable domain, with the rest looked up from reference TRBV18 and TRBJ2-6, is NAGVMQNPRHLVRRRGQEARLRCSPMKGHSHVYWYRQLPEEGLKFMVYLQKENIIDESGMPKERFSAEFPKEGPSILRIQQVVRGDSAAYFCASSLQGNGANVLTFGAGSRLTVL.

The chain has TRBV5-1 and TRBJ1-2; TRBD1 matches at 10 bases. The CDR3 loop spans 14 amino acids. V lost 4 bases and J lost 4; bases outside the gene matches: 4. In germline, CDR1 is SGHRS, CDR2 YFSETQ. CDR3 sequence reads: CASSVDRGVYGYTF. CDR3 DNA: TGCGCCAGCAGCGTGGACAGGGGGGTCTATGGCTACACCTTC.

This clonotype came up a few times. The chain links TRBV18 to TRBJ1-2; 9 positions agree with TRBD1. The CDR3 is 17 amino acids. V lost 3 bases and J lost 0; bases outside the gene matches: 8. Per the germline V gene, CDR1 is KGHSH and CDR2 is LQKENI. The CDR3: CASSPKGQGWANYGYTF. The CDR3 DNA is TGTGCCAGCTCACCCAAAGGACAGGGGTGGGCTAACTATGGCTACACCTTC.

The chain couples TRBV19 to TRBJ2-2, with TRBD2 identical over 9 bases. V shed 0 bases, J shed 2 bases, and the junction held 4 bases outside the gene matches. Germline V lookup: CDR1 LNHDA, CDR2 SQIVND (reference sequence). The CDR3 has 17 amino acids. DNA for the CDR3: TGTGCCAGTAGTATAGATGGTAGCGGGGGAAACACCGGGGAGCTGTTTTTT. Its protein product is CASSIDGSGGNTGELFF.

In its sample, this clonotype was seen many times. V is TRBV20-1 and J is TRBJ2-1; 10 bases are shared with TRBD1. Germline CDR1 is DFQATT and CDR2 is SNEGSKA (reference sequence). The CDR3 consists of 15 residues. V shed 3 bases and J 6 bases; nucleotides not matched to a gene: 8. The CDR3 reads CSASPWDRGINEQFF. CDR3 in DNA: TGCAGTGCTAGCCCCTGGGACAGGGGAATCAATGAGCAGTTCTTC.

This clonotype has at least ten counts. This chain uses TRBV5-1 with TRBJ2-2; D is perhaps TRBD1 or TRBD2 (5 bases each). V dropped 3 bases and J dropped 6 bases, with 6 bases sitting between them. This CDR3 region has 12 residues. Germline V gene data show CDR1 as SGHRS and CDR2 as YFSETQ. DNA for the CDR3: TGCGCCAGCAGCTGGGGACCCGGGGAGCTGTTTTTT. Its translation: CASSWGPGELFF.

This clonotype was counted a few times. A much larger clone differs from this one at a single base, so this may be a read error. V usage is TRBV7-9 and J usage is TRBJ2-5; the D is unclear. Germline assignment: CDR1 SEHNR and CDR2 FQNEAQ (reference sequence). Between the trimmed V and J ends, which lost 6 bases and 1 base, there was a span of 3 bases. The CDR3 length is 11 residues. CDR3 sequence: CASRLQETQYF. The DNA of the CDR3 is TGTGCCAGCAGACTCCAAGAGACCCAGTACTTC.

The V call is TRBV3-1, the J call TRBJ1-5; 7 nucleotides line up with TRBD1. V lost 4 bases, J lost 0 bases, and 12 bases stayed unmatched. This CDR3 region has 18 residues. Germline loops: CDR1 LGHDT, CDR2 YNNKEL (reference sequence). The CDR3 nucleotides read TGTGCCAGCAGCCCTGGGCCCCCGACAGGGTTTAGCAATCAGCCCCAGCATTTT. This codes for CASSPGPPTGFSNQPQHF.

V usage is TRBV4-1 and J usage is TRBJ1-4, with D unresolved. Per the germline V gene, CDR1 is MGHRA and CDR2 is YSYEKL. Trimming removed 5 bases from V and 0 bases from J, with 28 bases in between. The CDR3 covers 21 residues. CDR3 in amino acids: CASSSRWIPAEYHPTNEKLFF. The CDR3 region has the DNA TGCGCCAGCAGCTCCCGTTGGATACCTGCGGAGTATCATCCAACTAATGAAAAACTGTTTTTT.

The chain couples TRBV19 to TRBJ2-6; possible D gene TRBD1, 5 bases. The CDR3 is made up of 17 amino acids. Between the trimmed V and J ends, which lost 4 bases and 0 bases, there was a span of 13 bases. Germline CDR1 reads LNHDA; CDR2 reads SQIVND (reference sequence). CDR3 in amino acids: CASSTLRQHSGANVLTF. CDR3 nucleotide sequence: TGTGCCAGTAGTACTCTCAGACAGCACTCTGGGGCCAACGTCCTGACTTTC.

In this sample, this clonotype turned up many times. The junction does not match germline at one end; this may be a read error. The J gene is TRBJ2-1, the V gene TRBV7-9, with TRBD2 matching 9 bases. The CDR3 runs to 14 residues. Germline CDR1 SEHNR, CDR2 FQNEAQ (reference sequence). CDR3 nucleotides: TGTGCCAGCACCTTAGCGGGAGTGATCAATGAGCAGTTCTTC. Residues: CASTLAGVINEQFF.

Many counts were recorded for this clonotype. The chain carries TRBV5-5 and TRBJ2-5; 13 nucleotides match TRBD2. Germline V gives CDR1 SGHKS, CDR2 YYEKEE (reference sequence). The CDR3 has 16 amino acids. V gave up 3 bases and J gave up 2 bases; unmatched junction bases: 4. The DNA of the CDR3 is TGTGCCAGCAGCTCCGGACTAGCGGGGGTTCAAGAGACCCAGTACTTC. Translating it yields CASSSGLAGVQETQYF.

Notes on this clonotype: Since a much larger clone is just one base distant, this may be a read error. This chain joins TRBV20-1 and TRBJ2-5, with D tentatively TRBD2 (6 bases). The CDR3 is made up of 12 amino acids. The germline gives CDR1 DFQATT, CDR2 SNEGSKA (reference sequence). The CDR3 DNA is TGCAGTGAGCGGGCTGGACAAGAGACCCGGTACTTC. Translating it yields CSERAGQETRYF.

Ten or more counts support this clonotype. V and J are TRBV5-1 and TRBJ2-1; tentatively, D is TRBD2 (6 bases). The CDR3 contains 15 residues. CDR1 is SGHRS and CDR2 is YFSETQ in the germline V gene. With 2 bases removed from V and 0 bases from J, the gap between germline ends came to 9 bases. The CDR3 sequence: CASSFTGSSYNEQFF. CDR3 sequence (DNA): TGCGCCAGCAGCTTTACCGGGAGCTCCTACAATGAGCAGTTCTTC.

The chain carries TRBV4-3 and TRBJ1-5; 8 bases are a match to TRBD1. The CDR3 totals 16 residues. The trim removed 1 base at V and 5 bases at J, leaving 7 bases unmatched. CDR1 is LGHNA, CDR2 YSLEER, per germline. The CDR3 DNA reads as TGCGCCAGCAGCCAAGCATGGACAGGGCAGGATCAGCCCCAGCATTTT. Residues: CASSQAWTGQDQPQHF.

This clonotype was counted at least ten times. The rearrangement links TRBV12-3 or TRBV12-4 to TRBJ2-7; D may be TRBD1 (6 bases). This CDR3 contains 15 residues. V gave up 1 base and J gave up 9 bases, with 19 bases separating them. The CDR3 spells CASSLGLLQGPGQYF. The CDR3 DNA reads TGTGCCAGCAGTTTAGGTTTGTTACAGGGACCCGGGCAGTACTTC.

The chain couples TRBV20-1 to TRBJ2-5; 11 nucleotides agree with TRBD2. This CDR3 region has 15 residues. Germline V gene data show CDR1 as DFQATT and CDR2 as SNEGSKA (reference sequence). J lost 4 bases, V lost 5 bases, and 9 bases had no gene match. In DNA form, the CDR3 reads TGCAGTGCTGTACGACTAGCGGGAAGTGGAGAGACCCAGTACTTC. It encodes CSAVRLAGSGETQYF.

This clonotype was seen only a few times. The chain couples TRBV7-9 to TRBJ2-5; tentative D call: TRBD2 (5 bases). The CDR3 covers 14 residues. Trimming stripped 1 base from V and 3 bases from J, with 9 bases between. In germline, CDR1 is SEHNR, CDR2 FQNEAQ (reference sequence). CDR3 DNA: TGTGCCAGCAGCTTAGTATTGAGGGAAGAGACCCAGTACTTC. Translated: CASSLVLREETQYF.

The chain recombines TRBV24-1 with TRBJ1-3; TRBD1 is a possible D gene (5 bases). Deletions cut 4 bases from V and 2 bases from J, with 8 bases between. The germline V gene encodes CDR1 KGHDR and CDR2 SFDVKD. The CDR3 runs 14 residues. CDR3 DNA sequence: TGTGCCACCAGTGACCACAGGCCTGGAAACACCATATATTTT. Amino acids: CATSDHRPGNTIYF.

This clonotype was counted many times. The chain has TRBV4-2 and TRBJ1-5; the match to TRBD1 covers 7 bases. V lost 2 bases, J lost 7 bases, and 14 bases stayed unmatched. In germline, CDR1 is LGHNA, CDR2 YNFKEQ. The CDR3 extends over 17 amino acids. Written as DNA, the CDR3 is TGTGCCAGCAGCCAACACCTACAGGGGCAGCAAGGACAGCCCCAGCATTTT. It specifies CASSQHLQGQQGQPQHF.

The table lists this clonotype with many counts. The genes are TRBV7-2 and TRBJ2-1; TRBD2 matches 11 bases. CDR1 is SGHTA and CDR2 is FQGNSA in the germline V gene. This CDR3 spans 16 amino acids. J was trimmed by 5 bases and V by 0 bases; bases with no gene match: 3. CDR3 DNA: TGTGCCAGCAGCTTAGCACTGGGACTAGCGGACAATGAGCAGTTCTTC. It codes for CASSLALGLADNEQFF.

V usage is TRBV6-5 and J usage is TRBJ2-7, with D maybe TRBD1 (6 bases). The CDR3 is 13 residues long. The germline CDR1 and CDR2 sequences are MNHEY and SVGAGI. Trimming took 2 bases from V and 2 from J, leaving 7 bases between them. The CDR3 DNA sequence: TGTGCCAGCAGTTACCAGGGGACCTACGAGCAGTACTTC. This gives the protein CASSYQGTYEQYF.

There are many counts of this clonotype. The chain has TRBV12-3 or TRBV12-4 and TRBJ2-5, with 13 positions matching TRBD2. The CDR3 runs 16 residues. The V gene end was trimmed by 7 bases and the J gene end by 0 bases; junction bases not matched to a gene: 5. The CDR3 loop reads CASTRTSGRYQETQYF. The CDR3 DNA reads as TGTGCCAGCACCCGGACTAGCGGGAGATACCAAGAGACCCAGTACTTC.

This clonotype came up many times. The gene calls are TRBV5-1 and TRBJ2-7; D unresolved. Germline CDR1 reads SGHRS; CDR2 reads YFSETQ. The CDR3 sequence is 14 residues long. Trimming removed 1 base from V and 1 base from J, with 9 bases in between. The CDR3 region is CASSLNSLSYEQYF. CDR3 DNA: TGCGCCAGCAGCTTGAACAGTTTATCCTACGAGCAGTACTTC.

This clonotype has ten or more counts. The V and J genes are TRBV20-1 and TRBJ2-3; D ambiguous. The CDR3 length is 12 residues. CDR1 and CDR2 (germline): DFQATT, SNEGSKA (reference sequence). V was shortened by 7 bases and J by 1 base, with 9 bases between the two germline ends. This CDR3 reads CSGTYGTDTQYF. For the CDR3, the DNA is TGCAGTGGTACATATGGCACAGATACGCAGTATTTT.

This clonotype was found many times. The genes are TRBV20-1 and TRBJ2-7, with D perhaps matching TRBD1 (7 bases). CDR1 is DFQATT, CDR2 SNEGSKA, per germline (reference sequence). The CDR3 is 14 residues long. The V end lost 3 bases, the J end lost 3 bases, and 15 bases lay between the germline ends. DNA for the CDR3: TGCAGTGCTAGTCAGGGGGGCAGAGTCTACGAGCAGTACTTC. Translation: CSASQGGRVYEQYF.

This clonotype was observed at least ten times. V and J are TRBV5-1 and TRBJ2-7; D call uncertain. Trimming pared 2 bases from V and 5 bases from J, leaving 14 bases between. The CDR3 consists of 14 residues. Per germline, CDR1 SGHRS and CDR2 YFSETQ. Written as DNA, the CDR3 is TGCGCCAGCAGCTTCGCGTTAGGTAGGGACGAGCAGTACTTC. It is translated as CASSFALGRDEQYF.

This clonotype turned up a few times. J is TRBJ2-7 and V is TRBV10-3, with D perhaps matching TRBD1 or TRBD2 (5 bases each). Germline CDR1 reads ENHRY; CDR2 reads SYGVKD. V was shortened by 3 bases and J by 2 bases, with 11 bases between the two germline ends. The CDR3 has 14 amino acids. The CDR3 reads CAISEMGTPYEQYV. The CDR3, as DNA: TGTGCCATCAGTGAAATGGGGACCCCCTACGAGCAGTACGTC.